A single sample gave rise to the 25 T cell receptor beta chains below, sequenced in a study of long-term antiretroviral therapy in people with HIV. At survey level, the immunoSEQ assay was run in its v3.0 version. Clones were read by immunoSEQ multiplex PCR, and TCRdb kept only the in-frame ones, dropping some. The sample contains about 33,000 clones, around 96% of which appear only once. Sequencing used unsorted PBMCs, obtained approximately 6.8 years after starting antiretroviral therapy. The receptor set was obtained from a man aged 25 to 45 with HIV.

V and J are TRBV4-3 and TRBJ2-5; either TRBD1 or TRBD2 may fit D (5 bases each). This CDR3 comprises 15 residues. V gave up 4 bases and J gave up 7 bases, with 19 bases separating them. Germline CDR1 reads LGHNA; CDR2 reads YSLEER. CDR3 nucleotide sequence: TGCGCCAGCAGCCCAACCCTCGGGACCCCCGGGACCCAGTACTTC. The encoded protein is CASSPTLGTPGTQYF.

The chain carries TRBV9 and TRBJ1-1, with 8 bases lining up with TRBD1. The CDR3 is 13 amino acids. Germline-derived CDR1 and CDR2 are SGDLS and YYNGEE. The V gene end was trimmed by 4 bases and the J gene end by 7 bases; junction bases not matched to a gene: 6. For the CDR3, the DNA is TGTGCCAGCAGCATCGGGACAGGCAGTGAAGCTTTCTTT. It yields the protein CASSIGTGSEAFF.

The chain combines TRBV2 with TRBJ1-2, with D perhaps TRBD1 (6 bases). V dropped 3 bases and J dropped 4 bases, with 15 bases sitting between them. The length of the CDR3 is 15 residues. The germline V gene encodes CDR1 SNHLY and CDR2 FYNNEI. CDR3 DNA: TGTGCCAGCAGTGAGAGGGGGGACGGTGGCTATGGCTACACCTTC. Protein product: CASSERGDGGYGYTF.

The V gene is TRBV18, the J gene TRBJ1-5; D may be TRBD1 (6 bases). The length of the CDR3 is 16 residues. V dropped 6 bases and J dropped 4 bases, with 19 bases sitting between them. Germline CDR1 and CDR2: KGHSH and LQKENI. CDR3 DNA sequence: TGTGCCAGCTCGGCTAACGCAGGGGAGGGTAATCAGCCCCAGCATTTT. This codes for CASSANAGEGNQPQHF. Full variable domain (outside the CDR3, taken from reference TRBV18 and TRBJ1-5): NAGVMQNPRHLVRRRGQEARLRCSPMKGHSHVYWYRQLPEEGLKFMVYLQKENIIDESGMPKERFSAEFPKEGPSILRIQQVVRGDSAAYFCASSANAGEGNQPQHFGDGTRLSIL.

The chain couples TRBV10-3 to TRBJ2-3; D possibly uses TRBD1 or TRBD2 (5 bases each). The CDR3 spans 16 residues. From germline, CDR1 is ENHRY and CDR2 SYGVKD. V was clipped by 0 bases and J by 0 bases, with 10 bases between them. The CDR3 region has the DNA TGTGCCATCAGTGAGTCGGGCTGGGGGAGCACAGATACGCAGTATTTT. It yields the protein CAISESGWGSTDTQYF.

J is TRBJ1-2 and V is TRBV25-1; D is unresolved. Trimming left V 4 bases short and J 1 base short, with 19 bases between. This CDR3 is 17 amino acids long. The V gene's germline CDR1 is MGHDK and CDR2 SYGVNS. Here the CDR3 DNA reads TGTGCCAGCAGTGCCTCCCCACACAGACGTCTTAACTATGGCTACACCTTC. Translated, it gives CASSASPHRRLNYGYTF.

The chain uses TRBV7-3 and TRBJ2-5, with D possibly being TRBD1 or TRBD2 (5 bases each). The CDR3 has 14 amino acids. V lost 1 base to trimming and J lost 5 bases, with 11 bases between them. In germline, CDR1 is SGHTA, CDR2 FQGTGA. The CDR3 protein is CASSLNGGEETQYF. CDR3 nucleotide sequence: TGTGCCAGCAGCTTAAATGGGGGAGAGGAGACCCAGTACTTC.

This chain links TRBV11-2 with TRBJ2-7; no clear D gene. The CDR3 runs to 13 residues. The V gene lost 5 bases and the J gene lost 6 bases, with 14 bases spanning the gap. Looked up from germline, CDR1 is SGHAT and CDR2 is FQNNGV. The CDR3 is CASSALRAAEQYF. The CDR3, as DNA: TGTGCCAGCAGCGCCTTGCGTGCGGCCGAGCAGTACTTC.

The chain has TRBV5-1 and TRBJ2-3; perhaps TRBD2 as D (6 bases). Trimming cost V 5 bases and J 0 bases, with 13 bases left between them. Germline V lookup: CDR1 SGHRS, CDR2 YFSETQ. CDR3 length: 15 amino acids. The CDR3 bases are TGCGCCAGCAGGTCCTTAGCGGAGAGCACAGATACGCAGTATTTT. This translates into CASRSLAESTDTQYF.

The chain links TRBV6-1 to TRBJ1-2; D ambiguous. The ends were cut back, 4 bases at V and 4 bases at J, with 10 bases in the middle. This CDR3 is built from 13 residues. CDR1 and CDR2 (germline): MNHNS, SASEGT. CDR3 protein: CASSAPVLYGYTF. The CDR3 DNA reads TGTGCCAGCAGTGCCCCGGTTCTCTATGGCTACACCTTC.

V usage is TRBV7-9 and J usage is TRBJ2-3; D gene ambiguous. This CDR3 contains 17 residues. CDR1 SEHNR and CDR2 FQNEAQ come from the germline V gene (reference sequence). The V gene lost 0 bases and the J gene lost 4 bases, with 17 bases spanning the gap. The CDR3 DNA sequence: TGTGCCAGCAGCTTAGCGGGGATAACTGGATGGGCAGATACGCAGTATTTT. Translating gives CASSLAGITGWADTQYF.

J is TRBJ2-3 and V is TRBV12-5, with D unclear. Germline V gives CDR1 LGHNT, CDR2 FRNRAP. The length of the CDR3 is 14 residues. Trimming stripped 1 base from V and 4 bases from J, with 9 bases between. CDR3 sequence (DNA): TGTGCTAGTGGTTTGGCATCAACTCCAGATACGCAGTATTTT. Amino acid sequence: CASGLASTPDTQYF.

This chain connects TRBV4-3 to TRBJ2-6, with TRBD1 as a possible D gene (6 bases). CDR3 size: 16 residues. Looked up from germline, CDR1 is LGHNA and CDR2 is YSLEER. The V end was cut by 2 bases, the J end by 4 bases, with 12 bases between. The CDR3 DNA is TGCGCCAGCAGCCAATCAGGGGCAGGAGGGGCCAACGTCCTGACTTTC. It specifies CASSQSGAGGANVLTF.

The V and J genes are TRBV25-1 and TRBJ2-1; the match to TRBD2 covers 7 bases. From germline, CDR1 is MGHDK and CDR2 SYGVNS. The J segment lost 6 bases and the V segment lost 1 base, leaving 12 bases of the junction unmatched. This CDR3 has 17 residues. CDR3 nucleotide sequence: TGTGCCAGCAGTGAATTGGGTGCGGGAGCCCTCTTCAATGAGCAGTTCTTC. This gives the protein CASSELGAGALFNEQFF.

The rearrangement joins TRBV6-5 to TRBJ2-3; 8 nucleotides align to TRBD2. The trim removed 2 bases at V and 6 bases at J, leaving 4 bases unmatched. The CDR3 is made up of 14 amino acids. Germline CDR1 and CDR2: MNHEY and SVGAGI. The CDR3 DNA sequence: TGTGCCAGCAGTTACGGCGGGAGGTCGGATACGCAGTATTTT. Protein product: CASSYGGRSDTQYF.

V is TRBV15 and J is TRBJ1-1; D might be TRBD1 (5 bases). V was pared by 0 bases and J by 3 bases, with 11 bases between. The CDR3 covers 15 residues. Germline V CDR1 and CDR2: LNHNV, YYDKDF (reference sequence). The CDR3 region is CATSRDLAGDTEAFF. Here the CDR3 DNA reads TGTGCCACCAGCAGAGATCTGGCGGGGGACACTGAAGCTTTCTTT.

This chain uses TRBV7-3 with TRBJ2-7, with 11 bases aligning to TRBD2. The germline gives CDR1 SGHTA, CDR2 FQGTGA. J gave up 6 bases and V 7 bases, and 17 bases lay outside the gene matches. The CDR3 runs 17 residues. The CDR3 reads CASTYPPLAGDVAEQYF. The DNA of the CDR3 is TGTGCCAGCACCTACCCCCCACTAGCGGGAGACGTTGCCGAGCAGTACTTC.

CDR3: CASSLTGLVYEQYF. The CDR3 DNA follows: TGTGCCAGCAGCTTGACAGGGCTTGTTTACGAGCAGTACTTC. The rearrangement uses TRBV13 and TRBJ2-7; the match to TRBD1 covers 7 bases. V lost 3 bases, J lost 4 bases, and 6 bases stayed unmatched. CDR1 and CDR2 from the germline V gene are PRHDT and FYEKMQ (reference sequence). CDR3 length: 14 residues.

The gene calls are TRBV7-9 and TRBJ2-3; possible D gene TRBD2, 7 bases. This CDR3 has 16 residues. Germline V gives CDR1 SEHNR, CDR2 FQNEAQ (reference sequence). V dropped 1 base and J dropped 3 bases, with 14 bases sitting between them. The CDR3 here is CASSLVTGRGTDTQYF. The CDR3 DNA follows: TGTGCCAGCAGCTTAGTCACAGGGAGGGGGACAGATACGCAGTATTTT.

This chain uses TRBV10-3 with TRBJ2-2, with a possible D match to TRBD2 (5 bases). Germline CDR1 and CDR2: ENHRY and SYGVKD. The CDR3 length is 14 residues. The V end was cut by 10 bases, the J end by 7 bases, with 19 bases between. This chain's CDR3 is CATGLRLVGGELFF. CDR3 sequence (DNA): TGTGCCACCGGACTCCGTTTGGTGGGCGGGGAGCTGTTTTTT.

The V gene is TRBV6-1, the J gene TRBJ2-7; 7 bases match TRBD2. CDR1 and CDR2 (germline): MNHNS, SASEGT. The CDR3 loop spans 12 amino acids. The V and J ends lost 3 bases and 8 bases, in that order; junction bases with no gene match: 4. The CDR3 nucleotides read TGTGCCAGCAGTGACGGGGGGATTCAGCAGTACTTC. Residues: CASSDGGIQQYF.

This sequence joins TRBV2 and TRBJ2-7; perhaps TRBD1 as D (6 bases). V dropped 7 bases and J dropped 0 bases, with 10 bases sitting between them. The CDR3 length is 13 residues. Germline-derived CDR1 and CDR2 are SNHLY and FYNNEI. Here the CDR3 DNA reads TGTGCCAGCATAAGGGACAACTCCTACGAGCAGTACTTC. It encodes CASIRDNSYEQYF.

The chain combines TRBV7-2 with TRBJ1-3; D is unresolved. This CDR3 comprises 16 residues. Germline CDR1 SGHTA, CDR2 FQGNSA. Trimming removed 1 base at V and 0 bases at J, with 10 bases between. CDR3 in DNA: TGTGCCAGCAGCTTAGTTACAGCGATCTCTGGAAACACCATATATTTT. This translates into CASSLVTAISGNTIYF.

The chain carries TRBV9 and TRBJ2-3; D may correspond to TRBD1 or TRBD2 (5 bases each). Germline CDR1 and CDR2: SGDLS and YYNGEE. The CDR3 has 17 amino acids. The ends were cut back, 2 bases at V and 0 bases at J, with 16 bases in the middle. This CDR3 reads CASSVGGDRMSTDTQYF. The CDR3 DNA reads as TGTGCCAGCAGCGTTGGTGGGGACCGAATGAGCACAGATACGCAGTATTTT.

V and J are TRBV4-3 and TRBJ1-2, with D possibly matching TRBD1 (6 bases). The germline V and J ends were trimmed by 4 bases and 4 bases, with 16 bases remaining between them. The CDR3 totals 15 residues. Germline CDR1 is LGHNA and CDR2 is YSLEER. CDR3 in DNA: TGCGCCAGCAGCCGGGGGGGCGCCCCCGGCTATGGCTACACCTTC. It specifies CASSRGGAPGYGYTF.